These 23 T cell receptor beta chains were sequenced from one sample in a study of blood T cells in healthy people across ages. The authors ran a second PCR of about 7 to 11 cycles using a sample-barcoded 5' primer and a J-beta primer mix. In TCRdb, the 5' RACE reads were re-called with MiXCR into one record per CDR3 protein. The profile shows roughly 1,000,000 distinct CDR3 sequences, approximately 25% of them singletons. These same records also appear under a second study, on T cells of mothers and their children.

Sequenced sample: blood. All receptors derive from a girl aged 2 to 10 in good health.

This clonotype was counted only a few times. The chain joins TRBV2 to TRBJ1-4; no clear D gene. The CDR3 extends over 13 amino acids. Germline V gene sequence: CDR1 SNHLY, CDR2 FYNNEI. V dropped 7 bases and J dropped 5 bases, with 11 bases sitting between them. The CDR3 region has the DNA TGTGCCAGCAATTCTTATGGGAATGAAAAACTGTTTTTT. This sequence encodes CASNSYGNEKLFF.

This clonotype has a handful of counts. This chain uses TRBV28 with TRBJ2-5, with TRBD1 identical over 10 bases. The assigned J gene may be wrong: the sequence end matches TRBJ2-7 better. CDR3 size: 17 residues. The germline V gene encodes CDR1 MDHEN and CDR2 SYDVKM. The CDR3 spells CASSPVIPGQGNYEQYF. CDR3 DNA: TGTGCCAGCAGTCCCGTGATCCCGGGACAGGGGAATTACGAGCAGTACTTC.

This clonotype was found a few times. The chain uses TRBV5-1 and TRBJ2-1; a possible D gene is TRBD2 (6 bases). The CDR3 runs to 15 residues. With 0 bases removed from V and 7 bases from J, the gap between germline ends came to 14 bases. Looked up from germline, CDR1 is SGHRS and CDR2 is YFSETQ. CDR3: CASSLAGEPTNEQFF. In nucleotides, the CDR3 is TGCGCCAGCAGCTTGGCGGGGGAACCTACGAATGAGCAGTTCTTC.

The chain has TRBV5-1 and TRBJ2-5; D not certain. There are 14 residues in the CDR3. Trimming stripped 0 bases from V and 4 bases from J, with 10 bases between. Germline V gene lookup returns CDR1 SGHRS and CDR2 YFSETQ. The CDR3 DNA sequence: TGCGCCAGCAGCTTGGTAGACGTCCCAGAGACCCAGTACTTC. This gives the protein CASSLVDVPETQYF.

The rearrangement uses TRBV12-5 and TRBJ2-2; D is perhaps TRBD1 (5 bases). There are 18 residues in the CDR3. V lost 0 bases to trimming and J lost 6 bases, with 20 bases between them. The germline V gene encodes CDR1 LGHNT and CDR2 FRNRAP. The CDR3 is CASGLVRLIRDSAGELFF. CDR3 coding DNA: TGTGCTAGTGGTTTGGTACGATTAATCAGGGATTCGGCCGGGGAGCTGTTTTTT.

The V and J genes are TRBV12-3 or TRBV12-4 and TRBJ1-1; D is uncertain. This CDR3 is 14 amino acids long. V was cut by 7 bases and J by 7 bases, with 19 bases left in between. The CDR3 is CASNHGRRLIEAFF. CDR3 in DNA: TGTGCCAGCAACCATGGACGGAGACTAATTGAAGCTTTCTTT.

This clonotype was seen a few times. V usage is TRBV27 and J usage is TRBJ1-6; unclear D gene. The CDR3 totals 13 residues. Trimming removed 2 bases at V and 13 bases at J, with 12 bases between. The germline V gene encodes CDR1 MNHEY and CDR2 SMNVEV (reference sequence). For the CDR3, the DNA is TGTGCCAGCAGTTTAGCTCCAGGAGCTCCCCTCCACTTT. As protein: CASSLAPGAPLHF.

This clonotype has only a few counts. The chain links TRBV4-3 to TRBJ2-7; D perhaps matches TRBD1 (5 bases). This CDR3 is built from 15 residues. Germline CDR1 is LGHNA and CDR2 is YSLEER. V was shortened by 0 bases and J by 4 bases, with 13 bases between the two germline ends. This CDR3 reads CASSQDQGREYEQYF. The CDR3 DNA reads TGCGCCAGCAGCCAAGACCAGGGAAGAGAATACGAGCAGTACTTC.

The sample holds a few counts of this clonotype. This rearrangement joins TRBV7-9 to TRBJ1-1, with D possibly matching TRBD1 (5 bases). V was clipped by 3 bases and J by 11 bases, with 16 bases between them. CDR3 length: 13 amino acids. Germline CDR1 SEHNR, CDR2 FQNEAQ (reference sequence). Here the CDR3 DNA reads TGTGCCAGCAGCTTCAGCGGCAGGGACGGGGCTTTCTTT. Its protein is CASSFSGRDGAFF.

The CDR3 loop reads CASSPGRGPDTQYF. The CDR3 region has the DNA TGTGCCAGCAGCCCGGGCAGGGGGCCAGATACGCAGTATTTT. This sequence joins TRBV11-2 and TRBJ2-3; 8 bases line up with TRBD1. Germline V gene data show CDR1 as SGHAT and CDR2 as FQNNGV. J gave up 4 bases and V 5 bases, and 5 bases lay outside the gene matches. This CDR3 comprises 14 residues.

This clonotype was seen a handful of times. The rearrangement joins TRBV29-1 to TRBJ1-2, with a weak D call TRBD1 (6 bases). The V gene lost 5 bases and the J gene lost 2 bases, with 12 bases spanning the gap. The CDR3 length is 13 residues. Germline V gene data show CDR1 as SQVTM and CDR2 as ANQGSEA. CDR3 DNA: TGCAGCGTTCCGGGACACTCCAACTATGGCTACACCTTC. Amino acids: CSVPGHSNYGYTF.

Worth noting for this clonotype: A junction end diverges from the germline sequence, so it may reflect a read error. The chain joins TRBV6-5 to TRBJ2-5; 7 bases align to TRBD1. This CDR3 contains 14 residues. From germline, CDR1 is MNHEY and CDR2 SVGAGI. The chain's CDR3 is CAGSYDRDGVTQYF. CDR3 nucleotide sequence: TGTGCCGGCAGTTACGACAGGGACGGTGTGACCCAGTACTTC.

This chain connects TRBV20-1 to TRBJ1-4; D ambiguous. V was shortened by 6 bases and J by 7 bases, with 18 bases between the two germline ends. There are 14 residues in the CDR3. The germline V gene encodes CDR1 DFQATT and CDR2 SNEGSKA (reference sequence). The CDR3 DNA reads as TGCAGTGCAAGATCCACGGGGTATGGTGAAAAACTGTTTTTT. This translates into CSARSTGYGEKLFF.

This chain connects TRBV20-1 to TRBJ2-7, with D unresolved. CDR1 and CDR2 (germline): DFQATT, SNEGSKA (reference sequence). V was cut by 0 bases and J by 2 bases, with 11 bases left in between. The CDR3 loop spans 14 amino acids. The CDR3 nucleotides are TGCAGTGCTAGAGATCTGGGATCGACCTACGAGCAGTACTTC. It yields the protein CSARDLGSTYEQYF.

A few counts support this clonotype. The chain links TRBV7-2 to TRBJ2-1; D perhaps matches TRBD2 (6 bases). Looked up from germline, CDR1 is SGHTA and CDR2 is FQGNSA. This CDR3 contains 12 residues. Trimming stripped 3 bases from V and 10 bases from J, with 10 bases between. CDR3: CASSFSGEEQFF. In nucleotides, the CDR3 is TGTGCCAGCAGCTTTAGCGGCGAGGAGCAGTTCTTC.

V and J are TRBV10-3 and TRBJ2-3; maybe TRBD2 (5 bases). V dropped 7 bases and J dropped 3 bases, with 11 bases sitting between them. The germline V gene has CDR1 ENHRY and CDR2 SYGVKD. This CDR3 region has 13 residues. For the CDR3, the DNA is TGTGCCATCAACGACTATGGAACAGATACGCAGTATTTT. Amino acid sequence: CAINDYGTDTQYF.

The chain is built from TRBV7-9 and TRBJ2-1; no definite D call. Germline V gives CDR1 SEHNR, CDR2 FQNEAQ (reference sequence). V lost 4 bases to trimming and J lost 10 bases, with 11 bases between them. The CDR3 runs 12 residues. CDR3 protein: CASSSLKAEQFF. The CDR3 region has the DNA TGTGCCAGCAGCTCCTTAAAGGCGGAGCAGTTCTTC.

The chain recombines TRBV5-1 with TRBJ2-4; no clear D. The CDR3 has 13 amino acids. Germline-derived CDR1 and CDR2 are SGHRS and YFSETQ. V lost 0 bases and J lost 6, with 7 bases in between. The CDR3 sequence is CASSLVVGNIQYF. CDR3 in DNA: TGCGCCAGCAGCTTGGTTGTCGGAAACATTCAGTACTTC. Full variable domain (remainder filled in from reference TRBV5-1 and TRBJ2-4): KAGVTQTPRYLIKTRGQQVTLSCSPISGHRSVSWYQQTPGQGLQFLFEYFSETQRNKGNFPGRFSGRQFSNSRSEMNVSTLELGDSALYLCASSLVVGNIQYFGAGTRLSVL.

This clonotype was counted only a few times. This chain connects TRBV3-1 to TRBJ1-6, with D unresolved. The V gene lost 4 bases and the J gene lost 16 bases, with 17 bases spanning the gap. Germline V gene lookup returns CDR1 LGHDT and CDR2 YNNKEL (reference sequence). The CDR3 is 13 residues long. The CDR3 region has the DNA TGTGCCAGCAGCCCCTTAGCCAAGGGCCTACTCCACTTT. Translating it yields CASSPLAKGLLHF. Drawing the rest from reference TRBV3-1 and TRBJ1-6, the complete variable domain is DTAVSQTPKYLVTQMGNDKSIKCEQNLGHDTMYWYKQDSKKFLKIMFSYNNKELIINETVPNRFSPKSPDKAHLNLHINSLELGDSAVYFCASSPLAKGLLHFGNGTRLTVT.

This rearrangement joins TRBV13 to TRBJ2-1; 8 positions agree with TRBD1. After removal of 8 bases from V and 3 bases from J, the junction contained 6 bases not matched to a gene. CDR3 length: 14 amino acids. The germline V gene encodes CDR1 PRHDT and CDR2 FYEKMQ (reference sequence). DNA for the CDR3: TGTGCCAGCCTTCTTGGACAGGGCTACAATGAGCAGTTCTTC. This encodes CASLLGQGYNEQFF.

As DNA, the CDR3 is TGCGCCAGCAGCCAAGTCCCCGGGACAGGCGGTGAAAAACTGTTTTTT. Amino acids: CASSQVPGTGGEKLFF. V and J are TRBV4-3 and TRBJ1-4; TRBD1 aligns across 8 bases. V dropped 1 base and J dropped 7; count of bases not matched to a gene: 8. This CDR3 spans 16 amino acids. Looked up from germline, CDR1 is LGHNA and CDR2 is YSLEER.

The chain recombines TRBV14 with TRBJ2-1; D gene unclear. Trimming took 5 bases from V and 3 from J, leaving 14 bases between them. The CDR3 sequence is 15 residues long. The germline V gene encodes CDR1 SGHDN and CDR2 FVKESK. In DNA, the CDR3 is TGTGCCAGCAGCTTGTTCCCTCGGATCTACAATGAGCAGTTCTTC. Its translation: CASSLFPRIYNEQFF.

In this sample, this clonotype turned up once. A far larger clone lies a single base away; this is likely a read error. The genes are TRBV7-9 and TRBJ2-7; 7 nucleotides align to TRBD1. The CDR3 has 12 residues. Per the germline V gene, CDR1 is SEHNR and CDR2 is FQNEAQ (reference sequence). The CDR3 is CPSSPTGYEQYF. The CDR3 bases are TGTCCCAGCAGCCCGACAGGGTACGAGCAGTACTTC.